The clone carrying this T cell receptor beta chain appeared a single time. These data originate in a study of shared clonotypes between healthy human individuals. The naive CD8 subset, CD45RO-negative cells positively selected for CCR7, excluded terminally differentiated effector memory CD45RA+ cells. Sequenced by immunoSEQ multiplex PCR; TCRdb stores in-frame clones only, minus some. This table has some 580,000 clones, 95% to 98% appearing once. V was trimmed by 5 bases and J by 4 bases, leaving 14 bases between them. The CDR3 has 15 amino acids. The germline V gene has CDR1 LNHNV and CDR2 YYDKDF (reference sequence).

The sequencing input was naive CD8+ T cells sorted from blood. The sequence came from a man aged 30 to 45 in good health. The chain has TRBV15 and TRBJ2-2; tentatively, D is TRBD1 (5 bases). The CDR3 region has the DNA TGTGCCACCAGCCCAAGGGGCAGTAGCACCGGGGAGCTGTTTTTT. It specifies CATSPRGSSTGELFF. Using reference TRBV15 and TRBJ2-2 for the parts outside the CDR3, the full variable domain is DAMVIQNPRYQVTQFGKPVTLSCSQTLNHNVMYWYQQKSSQAPKLLFHYYDKDFNNEADTPDNFQSRRPNTSFCFLDIRSPGLGDTAMYLCATSPRGSSTGELFFGEGSRLTVL.